This T cell receptor (beta chain) was documented in a study of blood T cells in healthy people across ages. This clonotype occurred a few times. Primers used in a second PCR of about 6 to 12 cycles were a sample-barcoded 5' primer and a J-beta primer mix. MiXCR, applied by TCRdb to the 5' RACE reads, yields one record per CDR3 protein. The sample holds about 930,000 distinct CDR3 sequences, 29% seen once. The ends lost 7 bases at V and 2 bases at J; junction bases unmatched: 9. Germline values: CDR1 SGHAT, CDR2 FQDESV (reference sequence). The CDR3 spans 15 residues. Another study also made use of these data, one on T cells of mothers and their children.

This sequence originates from a woman aged 40 to 50 in good health. Sequencing was carried out using blood. The chain is built from TRBV11-1 and TRBJ2-7, with TRBD1 matching over 9 bases. CDR3 sequence (DNA): TGTGCCAGCAACCCTCGGGGACAGGGAACCTACGAGCAGTACTTC. The encoded protein is CASNPRGQGTYEQYF.